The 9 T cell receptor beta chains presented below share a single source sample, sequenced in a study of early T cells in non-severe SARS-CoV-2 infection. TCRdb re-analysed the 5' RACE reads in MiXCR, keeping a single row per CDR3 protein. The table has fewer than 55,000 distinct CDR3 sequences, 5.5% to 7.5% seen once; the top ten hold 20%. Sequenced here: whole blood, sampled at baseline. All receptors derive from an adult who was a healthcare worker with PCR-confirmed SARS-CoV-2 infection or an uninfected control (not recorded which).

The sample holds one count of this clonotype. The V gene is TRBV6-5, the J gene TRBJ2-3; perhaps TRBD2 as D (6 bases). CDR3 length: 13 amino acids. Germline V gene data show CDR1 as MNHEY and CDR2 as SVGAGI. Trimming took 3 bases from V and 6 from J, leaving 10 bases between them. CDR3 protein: CASSYRRVDTQYF. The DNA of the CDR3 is TGTGCCAGCAGTTATAGGAGGGTGGATACGCAGTATTTT.

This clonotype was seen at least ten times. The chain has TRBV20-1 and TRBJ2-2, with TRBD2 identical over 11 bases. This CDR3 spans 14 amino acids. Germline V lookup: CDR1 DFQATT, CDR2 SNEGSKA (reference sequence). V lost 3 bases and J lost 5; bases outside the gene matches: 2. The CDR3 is CSARGLAVTGELFF. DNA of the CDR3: TGCAGTGCTAGGGGACTAGCGGTAACCGGGGAGCTGTTTTTT.

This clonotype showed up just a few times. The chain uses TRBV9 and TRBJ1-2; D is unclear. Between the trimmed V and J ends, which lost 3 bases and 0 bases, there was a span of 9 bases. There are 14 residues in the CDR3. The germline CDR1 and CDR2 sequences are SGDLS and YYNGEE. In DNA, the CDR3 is TGTGCCAGCAGCGCAAGGGTCGCTAACTATGGCTACACCTTC. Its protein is CASSARVANYGYTF.

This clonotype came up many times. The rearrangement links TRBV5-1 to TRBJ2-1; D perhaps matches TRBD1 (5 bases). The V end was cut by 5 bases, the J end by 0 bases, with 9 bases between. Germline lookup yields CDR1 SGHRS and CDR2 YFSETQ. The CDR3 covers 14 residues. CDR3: CASSAGNSYNEQFF. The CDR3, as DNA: TGCGCCAGCAGTGCAGGGAACTCCTACAATGAGCAGTTCTTC.

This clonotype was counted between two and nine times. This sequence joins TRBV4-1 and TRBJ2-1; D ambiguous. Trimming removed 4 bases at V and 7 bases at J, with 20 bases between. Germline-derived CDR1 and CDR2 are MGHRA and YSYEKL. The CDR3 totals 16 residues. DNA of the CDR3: TGCGCCAGCAGCCCCCCGAAGAAGCTTTCGGTGAATGAGCAGTTCTTC. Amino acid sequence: CASSPPKKLSVNEQFF.

Here the CDR3 DNA reads TGTGCCAGCAGTTCCCACAGCCGAGCTAGCACAGATACGCAGTATTTT. Its protein product is CASSSHSRASTDTQYF. The J gene is TRBJ2-3, the V gene TRBV6-5; D is unresolved. CDR1 is MNHEY and CDR2 is SVGAGI in the germline V gene. V lost 4 bases and J 0 bases, leaving 14 bases between the germline ends. This CDR3 has 16 residues.

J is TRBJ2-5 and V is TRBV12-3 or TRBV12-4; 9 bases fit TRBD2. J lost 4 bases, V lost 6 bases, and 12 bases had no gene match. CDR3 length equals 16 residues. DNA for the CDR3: TGTGCCAGCAGAGACCTCGCGGGGGGGCCTCGAGAGACCCAGTACTTC. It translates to CASRDLAGGPRETQYF.

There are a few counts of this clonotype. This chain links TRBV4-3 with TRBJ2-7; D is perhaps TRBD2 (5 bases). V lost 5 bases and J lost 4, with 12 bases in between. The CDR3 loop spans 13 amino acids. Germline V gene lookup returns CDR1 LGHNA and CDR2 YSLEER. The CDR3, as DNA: TGCGCCAGCAGCAAGACGACGGGGTACGAGCAGTACTTC. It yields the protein CASSKTTGYEQYF.

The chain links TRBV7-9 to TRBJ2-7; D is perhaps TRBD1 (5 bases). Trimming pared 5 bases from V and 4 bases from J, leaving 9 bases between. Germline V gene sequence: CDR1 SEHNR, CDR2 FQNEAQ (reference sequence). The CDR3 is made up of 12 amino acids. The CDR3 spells CASSTQGYEQYF. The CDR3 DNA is TGTGCCAGCAGCACGCAGGGATACGAGCAGTACTTC.